This T cell receptor (beta chain) was recorded in a study of blood T cell repertoires in COVID-19 (dated by TCRdb to the early 2020s). Concerning the study at large: Samples covering the acute and convalescent phases of COVID-19 were provided by collaborators in the United States, Italy and Spain. Nearly every sample came with metadata listing a de-identified subject ID, COVID-19 status, age in years and sex. Where available, HLA class I and class II types were obtained from metadata supplied by the sample provider rather than from assay-based typing. The dataset comprised deeply sampled blood TCRbeta repertoires from subjects exposed to, actively infected with, or recovered from COVID-19. Samples came from the ongoing ImmuneRACE study (first 160 participants) plus 1,254 subjects from 6 global collaborators. The repertoires were made available in a free public database intended to serve as a resource for research on the immune response to SARS-CoV-2. The material from the prospective study consisted of cDNA or gDNA derived from T cells, B-cell-depleted T cells, or PBMCs. The full study reports these points: How much clinical and demographic metadata was included differed by source and by participant, and the metadata was provided uncurated.

The immunoSEQ Assay, a bias-controlled multiplex PCR, was used to amplify TCRbeta CDR3 regions from genomic DNA. The source study handled its data this way. The number of nucleated cells in each sample was estimated by amplification of reference gene primers within the assay. Sequence reads were collapsed and filtered to measure the absolute abundance of every unique TCRbeta CDR3 rearrangement. For each sample, productive Simpson clonality was calculated by taking the square root of Simpson's diversity index across productive rearrangements. TCRdb took this table from immuneACCESS and kept in-frame rearrangements with V and J called. Such tables lack part of the clones; where checked against another copy, unresolved V genes explain under half of the gap, and the rest is unexplained. From that table come the V and J calls and clone size; the DNA was used to work out D and trimming. The sample has about 260,000 clones on record, about 87% of them singletons. Less than 3% of the sample lies in the top ten.

Details on this clone: The antigen it recognizes is unknown. No qualities accompany the bases; no much larger clone lies one base away.

Collaborating institutions collected whole blood in K2EDTA tubes following their own protocols. Collaborator samples were shipped for TCRbeta analysis as frozen whole blood, isolated PBMCs, or DNA extracted from either sample type. Including the terminal cysteine and phenylalanine, the CDR3 comprises 16 residues. CDR3 DNA only is kept here, 48 bases in frame from base 1. Unmatched junction bases come to 9, with V trimmed by 4 bases and J by 0 bases. CDR1 is given as SGHNT and CDR2 as YYREEE, both from the germline V gene (reference sequence). This TCR was recovered from a woman aged 45 to 65 with acute or convalescent COVID-19. The rearranged segments are TRBV5-4 and TRBJ2-7, and 8 bases in between align with TRBD1. The specimen sequenced was peripheral blood. Here is the DNA: TGTGCCAGCAGCGTTGCCTCCGGGACAGGCTCCTACGAGCAGTACTTC. Its protein product is CASSVASGTGSYEQYF.